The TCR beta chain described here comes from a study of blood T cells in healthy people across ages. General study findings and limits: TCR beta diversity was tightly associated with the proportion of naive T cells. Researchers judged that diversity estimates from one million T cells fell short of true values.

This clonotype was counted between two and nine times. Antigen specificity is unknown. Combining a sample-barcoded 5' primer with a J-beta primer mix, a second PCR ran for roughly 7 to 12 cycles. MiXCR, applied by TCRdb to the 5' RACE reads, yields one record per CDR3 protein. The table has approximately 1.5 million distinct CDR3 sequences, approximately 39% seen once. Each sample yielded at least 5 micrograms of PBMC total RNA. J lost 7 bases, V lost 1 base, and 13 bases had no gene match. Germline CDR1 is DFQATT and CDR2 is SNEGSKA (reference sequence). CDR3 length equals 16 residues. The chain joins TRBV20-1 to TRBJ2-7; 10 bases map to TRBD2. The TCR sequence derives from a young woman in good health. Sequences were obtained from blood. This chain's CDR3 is CSARAPSGSLYNEQYF. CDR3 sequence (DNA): TGCAGTGCTAGAGCACCTAGCGGGAGTCTGTACAATGAGCAGTACTTC.